These T cell receptor beta chains were read from a single sample in a study of control samples from healthy donors and cancer patients. Here immunoSEQ multiplex PCR was the method, and the copy in TCRdb shows in-frame clones only, minus some. The sample comprises approximately 150,000 clones, around nine tenths of which are singletons, and approximately 1.6% rests with the top ten. The specimen was blood. The receptors shown here come from a man aged 18 to 35 in good health. Each CDR3 is given with its conserved first and last residue. The order of the fields is clone size, J gene, V gene, D gene, CDR3 protein, CDR3 DNA. A D gene is named only where the DNA matches it firmly. The size of a clone is reported for some rows only, either as once, few or many, or as a class for expanded clones.

>.|TRBJ1-3|TRBV28|.
CASSGNLGVRLGNTIYF
TGTGCCAGCAGTGGGAACCTGGGCGTCCGCCTGGGGAACACCATATATTTT
>.|TRBJ2-2|TRBV5-1|TRBD2
CASSLGLANTGELFF
TGCGCCAGCAGCTTGGGACTAGCCAACACCGGGGAGCTGTTTTTT
>.|TRBJ2-1|TRBV19|.
CASGVTGQIYNEQFF
TGTGCCAGTGGGGTTACAGGGCAGATTTACAATGAGCAGTTCTTC
>.|TRBJ1-2|TRBV30|.
CAKEGRVYGYTF
TGTGCTAAGGAGGGGCGGGTGTATGGCTACACCTTC
>.|TRBJ2-7|TRBV6-5|.
CASSELEGGYEQYF
TGTGCCAGCTCGGAACTAGAAGGCGGCTACGAGCAGTACTTC
>.|TRBJ1-1|TRBV30|TRBD1
CASAGTGGGEAFF
TGTGCCTCCGCGGGAACAGGGGGCGGTGAAGCTTTCTTT
>.|TRBJ2-7|TRBV27|.
CASKMQGLLPYEQYF
TGTGCCAGCAAGATGCAGGGACTCTTGCCCTACGAGCAGTACTTC
>.|TRBJ2-3|TRBV18|.
CASSPPNPDTQYF
TGTGCCAGCTCACCACCGAATCCAGATACGCAGTATTTT
>.|TRBJ1-6|TRBV7-8|.
CASSFRASSYNSPLHF
TGTGCCAGCAGCTTCCGGGCAAGCTCCTATAATTCACCCCTCCACTTT
>few|TRBJ2-2|TRBV2|.
CASSPWRQDGELFF
TGTGCCAGCAGTCCGTGGAGACAGGACGGGGAGCTGTTTTTT
>.|TRBJ1-6|TRBV28|.
CASSLQGQLNNSPLHF
TGTGCCAGCAGTCTACAGGGACAACTAAATAATTCACCCCTCCACTTT
>.|TRBJ2-2|TRBV5-1|.
CASSLELAVTGELFF
TGCGCCAGCAGCTTGGAATTAGCGGTCACCGGGGAGCTGTTTTTT
>.|TRBJ1-1|TRBV18|.
CASSPGHSEAFF
TGTGCCAGCTCACCAGGTCACTCTGAAGCTTTCTTT
>.|TRBJ1-2|TRBV2|.
CASSEERWGYTF
TGTGCCAGCAGTGAGGAGCGCTGGGGCTACACCTTC
>.|TRBJ2-3|TRBV11-1|.
CASSLNRGGTQYF
TGTGCCAGCAGCTTAAATAGGGGCGGTACGCAGTATTTT
>.|TRBJ2-1|TRBV6-2/TRBV6-3|.
CASSSIVGSLNPSYNEQFF
TGTGCCAGCAGTTCAATAGTCGGGAGCCTCAACCCATCTTACAATGAGCAGTTCTTC
>.|TRBJ2-3|TRBV7-2|TRBD1
CASSLSQGALGDTQYF
TGTGCCAGCAGCTTATCGCAGGGGGCCTTGGGAGATACGCAGTATTTT
>.|TRBJ1-6|TRBV6-1|.
CASSELAGNSPLHF
TGTGCCAGCAGTGAACTGGCAGGGAATTCACCCCTCCACTTT
>.|TRBJ2-7|TRBV7-8|TRBD2
CASTGGGRGSSYEQYF
TGTGCCAGCACCGGGGGGGGACGGGGGAGTTCCTACGAGCAGTACTTC
>once|TRBJ2-7|TRBV5-1|TRBD1
CASRTGTATYEQYF
TGCGCCAGCAGAACCGGGACAGCTACCTACGAGCAGTACTTC
>.|TRBJ1-4|TRBV4-3|.
CASSQEGTTGLRGDEKLFF
TGCGCCAGCAGCCAAGAGGGAACTACAGGGTTGCGGGGTGATGAAAAACTGTTTTTT
>.|TRBJ2-7|TRBV4-3|.
CASSQDVSSYEQYF
TGCGCCAGCAGCCAAGATGTCAGTTCCTACGAGCAGTACTTC
>.|TRBJ1-2|TRBV27|.
CASSFIGEITANYGYTF
TGTGCCAGCAGTTTCATAGGAGAGATAACGGCTAACTATGGCTACACCTTC
>.|TRBJ2-3|TRBV6-5|TRBD2
CASTRLAGGFDTQYF
TGTGCCAGCACCAGACTAGCGGGGGGGTTTGATACGCAGTATTTT
>once|TRBJ2-7|TRBV7-9|.
CASSSVGISYEQYF
TGTGCCAGCAGCTCTGTCGGGATCTCCTACGAGCAGTACTTC
>.|TRBJ1-1|TRBV9|.
CASSGQGWNTEAFF
TGTGCCAGCAGCGGTCAGGGGTGGAACACTGAAGCTTTCTTT
>.|TRBJ1-2|TRBV7-9|.
CASSQDSYGYTF
TGTGCCAGCAGTCAAGACAGCTATGGCTACACCTTC
>.|TRBJ2-5|TRBV19|.
CASSMRGFETQYF
TGTGCCAGTAGTATGCGGGGATTCGAGACCCAGTACTTC
>.|TRBJ1-1|TRBV9|.
CASSVQTENTEAFF
TGTGCCAGCAGCGTCCAGACGGAGAACACTGAAGCTTTCTTT
>few|TRBJ1-2|TRBV29-1|.
CSVEDIGRGGYTF
TGCAGCGTTGAAGATATAGGGAGAGGGGGCTACACCTTC
>.|TRBJ2-1|TRBV7-6|TRBD1
CASSYTPIAGQGYNEQFF
TGTGCCAGCAGCTACACTCCAATAGCAGGACAGGGTTACAATGAGCAGTTCTTC
>once|TRBJ2-5|TRBV5-6|TRBD2
CASSLLAAGIRETQYF
TGTGCCAGCAGCTTGTTAGCAGCGGGGATCCGGGAGACCCAGTACTTC
>.|TRBJ1-6|TRBV28|.
CASSTGNSPLHF
TGTGCCAGCAGTACGGGGAATTCACCCCTCCACTTT
>.|TRBJ2-1|TRBV4-2|.
CASSQPGLGSRDNEQFF
TGTGCCAGCAGCCAACCAGGTTTGGGGAGTCGGGACAATGAGCAGTTCTTC
>.|TRBJ2-7|TRBV5-6|TRBD1
CASSLYGTGSHEQYF
TGTGCCAGCAGCTTGTATGGGACAGGGTCCCACGAGCAGTACTTC